Below are 17 T cell receptor beta chains sequenced from a single sample in a study of blood T cells in healthy people across ages. Then a second PCR, running about 6 to 12 cycles, was carried out with a sample-barcoded 5' primer and a J-beta primer mix. Via MiXCR, TCRdb re-called the 5' RACE reads, giving one row per CDR3 protein. Here the sample spans about 1.5 million distinct CDR3 sequences, 35% to 45% being singletons. Sequenced material: blood. The receptors were sampled from a woman under 30 in good health.

This sequence joins TRBV7-6 and TRBJ2-1; D is undetermined. Per the germline V gene, CDR1 is SGHVS and CDR2 is FNYEAQ. V was pared by 9 bases and J by 7 bases, with 13 bases between. The CDR3 sequence is 12 residues long. The CDR3 reads CASYESSNEQFF. The CDR3 bases are TGTGCCAGTTATGAAAGCAGTAATGAGCAGTTCTTC.

The CDR3 coding sequence is TGCGCCAGCAGCCAAGGGGAGGGACTAGCGGGAACAGATACGCAGTATTTT. Translation gives CASSQGEGLAGTDTQYF. This chain uses TRBV4-1 with TRBJ2-3; 13 positions match TRBD2. Germline CDR1 MGHRA, CDR2 YSYEKL. This CDR3 comprises 17 residues. The V and J ends lost 1 base and 3 bases, in that order; junction bases with no gene match: 4.

The gene calls are TRBV20-1 and TRBJ2-7; possibly TRBD2 for D (5 bases). The better agreement between TRBJ2-5 and the DNA end casts doubt on the J call. Germline lookup yields CDR1 DFQATT and CDR2 SNEGSKA (reference sequence). The CDR3 runs to 13 residues. The CDR3 DNA reads TGCAGTGCTAGGCGCGGGCTGGGGGAGACCCAGTACTTC. Encoded protein: CSARRGLGETQYF.

V gene TRBV3-1 combines with J gene TRBJ1-6; the match to TRBD1 covers 11 bases. The length of the CDR3 is 15 residues. Germline CDR1 is LGHDT and CDR2 is YNNKEL (reference sequence). V lost 4 bases and J lost 8; bases outside the gene matches: 4. The CDR3, as DNA: TGTGCCAGCAGCCGGTCGGGACAGGGGGATTCACCCCTCCACTTT. This gives the protein CASSRSGQGDSPLHF.

Turning to this clonotype: The junction departs from germline at one end; a sequencing error may be responsible. The chain is built from TRBV10-3 and TRBJ2-5, with D perhaps assigned TRBD1 or TRBD2 (5 bases each). Germline-derived CDR1 and CDR2 are ENHRY and SYGVKD. The length of the CDR3 is 13 residues. CDR3 DNA: TGTGCCATCAACTCCGGGGCAGTAGAGGCCCAGTACTTC. Residues: CAINSGAVEAQYF.

This clonotype was observed many times. V is TRBV24-1 and J is TRBJ2-4; TRBD1 matches 8 bases. CDR1 and CDR2 (germline): KGHDR, SFDVKD. Trimming took 3 bases from V and 4 from J; bases not matched to a gene: 10. The CDR3 consists of 17 residues. The CDR3 loop reads CATSDTSAQGAKNIQYF. The CDR3, as DNA: TGTGCCACCAGTGATACATCGGCGCAGGGGGCGAAAAACATTCAGTACTTC.

The table lists this clonotype with a few counts. The chain has TRBV7-3 and TRBJ2-5; unclear D gene. The better agreement between TRBJ2-7 and the DNA end casts doubt on the J call. Germline CDR1 is SGHTA and CDR2 is FQGTGA. This CDR3 spans 14 amino acids. The CDR3 bases are TGTGCCAGCAGCCCCCTCCCTGGAAGTTACGAGCAGTACTTC. Translation: CASSPLPGSYEQYF.

The gene calls are TRBV15 and TRBJ2-7, with 11 bases lining up with TRBD1. In germline, CDR1 is LNHNV, CDR2 YYDKDF (reference sequence). V lost 8 bases and J lost 5; bases outside the gene matches: 8. The CDR3 sequence is 14 residues long. The CDR3 bases are TGTGCCACCGCTGGGACAGGGGGGGTCAACGAGCAGTACTTC. This codes for CATAGTGGVNEQYF. Drawing the rest from reference TRBV15 and TRBJ2-7, the complete variable domain is DAMVIQNPRYQVTQFGKPVTLSCSQTLNHNVMYWYQQKSSQAPKLLFHYYDKDFNNEADTPDNFQSRRPNTSFCFLDIRSPGLGDTAMYLCATAGTGGVNEQYFGPGTRLTVT.

This clonotype was observed a handful of times. This chain connects TRBV12-3 or TRBV12-4 to TRBJ1-2; a weak D match, TRBD1 (5 bases). Trimming took off 0 bases at V and 10 bases at J, with 12 bases between the two ends. The CDR3 sequence is 13 residues long. The CDR3 loop reads CASSLAGVDIYTF. DNA for the CDR3: TGTGCCAGCAGTTTAGCAGGAGTGGACATCTACACCTTC.

The rearrangement links TRBV4-1 to TRBJ2-7, with D possibly being TRBD1 (6 bases). CDR3 length equals 15 residues. Germline CDR1 reads MGHRA; CDR2 reads YSYEKL. The V gene lost 3 bases and the J gene lost 4 bases, with 16 bases spanning the gap. The CDR3 nucleotides are TGCGCCAGCAGCCAGATTAAGGGGGACCCGTACGAGCAGTACTTC. Its protein product is CASSQIKGDPYEQYF.

The J gene is TRBJ2-5, the V gene TRBV27, with a tentative D call TRBD2 (6 bases). Germline V gene sequence: CDR1 MNHEY, CDR2 SMNVEV (reference sequence). The V end lost 0 bases, the J end lost 4 bases, and 15 bases lay between the germline ends. The length of the CDR3 is 16 residues. CDR3 sequence (DNA): TGTGCCAGCAGTTTATCGGTGGTAGCGGACATAGAGACCCAGTACTTC. Amino acid sequence: CASSLSVVADIETQYF.

In this sample, this clonotype turned up many times. J is TRBJ2-7 and V is TRBV11-2; 8 positions agree with TRBD2. The CDR3 is made up of 14 amino acids. CDR1 is SGHAT and CDR2 is FQNNGV in the germline V gene. With V trimmed by 2 bases and J by 4 bases, 4 bases remained unmatched. The chain's CDR3 is CASSLSGSGYEQYF. The CDR3, as DNA: TGTGCCAGCAGCTTAAGCGGGAGTGGATACGAGCAGTACTTC.

This clonotype was seen only a few times. The rearrangement joins TRBV7-3 to TRBJ2-1; 7 bases line up with TRBD2. The CDR3 is 15 residues long. The germline V gene has CDR1 SGHTA and CDR2 FQGTGA. Trimming cost V 8 bases and J 1 base; bases outside gene matches: 8. The CDR3 DNA follows: TGTGCCAGCGGTTGGGGGGGTCCGTCCTACAATGAGCAGTTCTTC. Translating gives CASGWGGPSYNEQFF.

The chain is built from TRBV5-1 and TRBJ2-7, with D perhaps matching TRBD2 (8 bases). The germline V gene has CDR1 SGHRS and CDR2 YFSETQ. Trimming shortened V by 4 bases and J by 4 bases, and 18 bases separated the two germline ends. This CDR3 spans 15 amino acids. The CDR3 nucleotides read TGCGCCAGCAGCCTACGGGAGGGGGCCACGTACGAGCAGTACTTC. Translation gives CASSLREGATYEQYF.

The chain carries TRBV3-1 and TRBJ2-7, with 7 bases lining up with TRBD2. CDR3 length: 16 amino acids. Germline assignment: CDR1 LGHDT and CDR2 YNNKEL (reference sequence). V lost 4 bases, J lost 4 bases, and 13 bases stayed unmatched. In DNA, the CDR3 is TGTGCCAGCAGCCCCAGGTCTGGGGGAGGGAGGTACGAGCAGTACTTC. Translation gives CASSPRSGGGRYEQYF.

This clonotype has at least ten counts. The V gene is TRBV12-3 or TRBV12-4, the J gene TRBJ2-7; 8 nucleotides match TRBD1. The V gene end was trimmed by 5 bases and the J gene end by 5 bases; junction bases not matched to a gene: 11. The CDR3 consists of 15 residues. The CDR3 reads CASSPTGQGIDEQYF. CDR3 nucleotide sequence: TGTGCCAGCAGTCCGACTGGACAGGGAATTGACGAGCAGTACTTC.

The gene calls are TRBV27 and TRBJ1-1; 7 bases match TRBD1. CDR1 is MNHEY and CDR2 is SMNVEV in the germline V gene (reference sequence). CDR3 length: 14 residues. V lost 5 bases, J lost 1 base, and 4 bases stayed unmatched. The CDR3 DNA is TGTGCCAGCAGTAGAACAGGGGAGAACACTGAAGCTTTCTTT. Translating it yields CASSRTGENTEAFF.